The 31 T cell receptor beta chains below all came from one sample that was sequenced in a study of cytomegalovirus exposure and HLA in healthy donors. The PCR made use of 60 Vbeta and 13 Jbeta primers. Generated by immunoSEQ multiplex PCR, the TCRdb table keeps only in-frame clones and is missing some. Its table lists 65,000 to 95,000 clones. Specimen: PBMCs. These receptors all stem from a female donor in good health and CMV-seropositive.

CDR3 nucleotides: TGTGCCAGCAGCTCTAGCGGGAGATCGGCCGAGCAGTACTTC. Its translation is CASSSSGRSAEQYF. V and J are TRBV5-4 and TRBJ2-7, with 10 positions matching TRBD2. J lost 6 bases, V lost 3 bases, and 6 bases had no gene match. Germline CDR1 and CDR2: SGHNT and YYREEE (reference sequence). The CDR3 runs 14 residues. The entire variable domain, with the rest obtained from reference TRBV5-4 and TRBJ2-7, is as follows: ETGVTQSPTHLIKTRGQQVTLRCSSQSGHNTVSWYQQALGQGPQFIFQYYREEENGRGNFPPRFSGLQFPNYSSELNVNALELDDSALYLCASSSSGRSAEQYFGPGTRLTVT.

The chain has TRBV11-2 and TRBJ2-1, with 12 bases that match TRBD2. The CDR3 loop spans 15 amino acids. After removal of 4 bases from V and 15 bases from J, the junction contained 13 bases not matched to a gene. Per the germline V gene, CDR1 is SGHAT and CDR2 is FQNNGV. The CDR3 reads CASSSSGLAGWGSFF. The CDR3 DNA reads TGTGCCAGCAGCTCATCTGGACTAGCGGGATGGGGGTCGTTCTTC.

The V and J genes are TRBV19 and TRBJ2-7; 9 nucleotides match TRBD1. V gave up 6 bases and J gave up 4 bases; unmatched junction bases: 10. This CDR3 spans 15 amino acids. The germline V gene encodes CDR1 LNHDA and CDR2 SQIVND (reference sequence). CDR3 in DNA: TGTGCCAGTAGCCCCCTGCGGGACAGGGTTTACGAGCAGTACTTC. It specifies CASSPLRDRVYEQYF.

This chain uses TRBV30 with TRBJ1-4, with D possibly matching TRBD1 (5 bases). Germline V CDR1 and CDR2: GTSNPN, SVGIG (reference sequence). V lost 4 bases, J lost 8 bases, and 11 bases lay in between. CDR3 length equals 12 residues. The CDR3 sequence: CAWTSGGEKLFF. The CDR3, as DNA: TGTGCCTGGACTTCTGGGGGGGAAAAACTGTTTTTT.

This rearrangement joins TRBV18 to TRBJ1-1; 8 bases fit TRBD1. With V trimmed by 6 bases and J by 5 bases, 11 bases remained unmatched. The CDR3 runs 15 residues. Per germline, CDR1 KGHSH and CDR2 LQKENI. Written as DNA, the CDR3 is TGTGCCAGCTCGGCGGGACAGGAAAAGGGGACTGAAGCTTTCTTT. Translated, it gives CASSAGQEKGTEAFF.

The chain is built from TRBV28 and TRBJ2-7; a weak D match, TRBD1 (7 bases). Trimming stripped 3 bases from V and 0 bases from J, with 12 bases between. The CDR3 extends over 15 amino acids. CDR1 and CDR2 (germline): MDHEN, SYDVKM. CDR3: CASSFDREVSYEQYF. The CDR3 nucleotides read TGTGCCAGCAGTTTTGACAGGGAGGTCTCCTACGAGCAGTACTTC.

This chain connects TRBV6-4 to TRBJ2-3; D gene uncertain. The CDR3 contains 13 residues. The V and J ends lost 3 bases and 4 bases respectively, with 8 bases between them. From germline, CDR1 is MRHNA and CDR2 SNTAGT. The CDR3 sequence: CASSERLSDTQYF. The CDR3 nucleotides are TGTGCCAGCAGTGAACGACTCTCAGATACGCAGTATTTT.

The rearrangement links TRBV7-9 to TRBJ2-7; TRBD2 might be the D (6 bases). The V and J ends lost 0 bases and 3 bases respectively, with 12 bases between them. From germline, CDR1 is SEHNR and CDR2 FQNEAQ (reference sequence). The CDR3 covers 15 residues. The CDR3 sequence: CASSLALADIYEQYF. CDR3 DNA: TGTGCCAGCAGCTTAGCATTAGCGGATATCTACGAGCAGTACTTC.

The chain employs TRBV10-2 and TRBJ1-4; D is undetermined. CDR1 and CDR2 (germline): WSHSY, SAAADI. Trimming took off 4 bases at V and 7 bases at J, with 16 bases between the two ends. The CDR3 has 15 residues. The CDR3, as DNA: TGCGCCAGCAGTGCCTCCGGAGGGTTTGGTGAAAAACTGTTTTTT. Translation: CASSASGGFGEKLFF.

This rearrangement joins TRBV9 to TRBJ1-1, with a tentative D call TRBD1 (6 bases). V was cut by 0 bases and J by 4 bases, with 13 bases left in between. CDR1 SGDLS and CDR2 YYNGEE come from the germline V gene. The CDR3 consists of 15 residues. This CDR3 reads CASSVESRGRTEAFF. The DNA for the CDR3 is TGTGCCAGCAGCGTAGAGTCGCGGGGGCGCACTGAAGCTTTCTTT.

The chain combines TRBV28 with TRBJ1-1, with a weak D call TRBD1 (5 bases). V was cut by 5 bases and J by 0 bases, with 10 bases left in between. This CDR3 is 14 amino acids long. Germline CDR1 is MDHEN and CDR2 is SYDVKM. The CDR3 sequence: CASSEGALNTEAFF. The CDR3 DNA sequence: TGTGCCAGCAGTGAAGGGGCTTTGAACACTGAAGCTTTCTTT.

V usage is TRBV29-1 and J usage is TRBJ2-3, with 12 positions matching TRBD2. Per the germline V gene, CDR1 is SQVTM and CDR2 is ANQGSEA. The CDR3 runs 17 residues. CDR3 protein: CTTGPTSGGQSTDTQYF. CDR3 bases: TGCACCACCGGGCCTACTAGCGGGGGGCAAAGCACAGATACGCAGTATTTT.

The chain links TRBV5-1 to TRBJ2-1; 12 bases agree with TRBD2. J was trimmed by 3 bases and V by 4 bases; bases with no gene match: 5. The CDR3 is made up of 16 amino acids. CDR1 and CDR2 from the germline V gene are SGHRS and YFSETQ. As DNA, the CDR3 is TGCGCCAGCAGCCCCGCGACTAGCGGGAGCTACAATGAGCAGTTCTTC. This sequence encodes CASSPATSGSYNEQFF.

The J gene is TRBJ1-1, the V gene TRBV28, with D hard to call. This CDR3 has 12 residues. CDR1 is MDHEN, CDR2 SYDVKM, per germline. V dropped 4 bases and J dropped 1 base, with 4 bases sitting between them. The CDR3 coding sequence is TGTGCCAGCAGTTCCTGGAACACTGAAGCTTTCTTT. Its protein product is CASSSWNTEAFF. The variable domain in full, with the rest retrieved from reference TRBV28 and TRBJ1-1, is DVKVTQSSRYLVKRTGEKVFLECVQDMDHENMFWYRQDPGLGLRLIYFSYDVKMKEKGDIPEGYSVSREKKERFSLILESASTNQTSMYLCASSSWNTEAFFGQGTRLTVV.

The chain joins TRBV30 to TRBJ2-2; 10 nucleotides agree with TRBD1. The CDR3 spans 16 residues. The J segment lost 5 bases and the V segment lost 2 bases, leaving 8 bases of the junction unmatched. Germline lookup yields CDR1 GTSNPN and CDR2 SVGIG (reference sequence). The CDR3 protein is CAWSSRDRGPTGELFF. The CDR3 DNA reads TGTGCCTGGAGTTCCCGGGACAGGGGACCTACCGGGGAGCTGTTTTTT.

V and J are TRBV5-6 and TRBJ1-2, with D possibly being TRBD1 (5 bases). Trimming shortened V by 4 bases and J by 2 bases, and 12 bases separated the two germline ends. The CDR3 runs 14 residues. Germline assignment: CDR1 SGHDT and CDR2 YYEEEE. The chain's CDR3 is CASSPPRVNYGYTF. CDR3 DNA: TGTGCCAGCAGCCCTCCCAGGGTCAACTATGGCTACACCTTC. Supplemented by reference TRBV5-6 and TRBJ1-2, the full variable domain reads DAGVTQSPTHLIKTRGQQVTLRCSPKSGHDTVSWYQQALGQGPQFIFQYYEEEERQRGNFPDRFSGHQFPNYSSELNVNALLLGDSALYLCASSPPRVNYGYTFGSGTRLTVV.

The chain combines TRBV10-1 with TRBJ2-4; D not resolved. This CDR3 is built from 14 residues. Germline loops: CDR1 WNHNN, CDR2 SYGVQD (reference sequence). Trimming left V 2 bases short and J 0 bases short, with 5 bases between. CDR3 DNA: TGCGCCAGCAGTGAGACAGTAGCCAAAAACATTCAGTACTTC. This gives the protein CASSETVAKNIQYF.

The rearrangement uses TRBV15 and TRBJ2-1; perhaps TRBD1 as D (6 bases). CDR1 LNHNV and CDR2 YYDKDF come from the germline V gene (reference sequence). CDR3 size: 15 residues. Trimming took off 0 bases at V and 7 bases at J, with 13 bases between the two ends. The CDR3 region is CATSRDRGERNEQFF. CDR3 nucleotide sequence: TGTGCCACCAGCAGAGACAGGGGAGAAAGAAATGAGCAGTTCTTC.

The chain joins TRBV14 to TRBJ2-7, with TRBD2 matching over 10 bases. CDR1 is SGHDN and CDR2 is FVKESK in the germline V gene. The V segment lost 1 base and the J segment 1 base; nucleotides outside the gene matches: 1. The CDR3 length is 15 residues. Here the CDR3 reads CASSQGTSGSYEQYF. CDR3 DNA: TGTGCCAGCAGCCAAGGGACTAGCGGATCCTACGAGCAGTACTTC.

The chain recombines TRBV2 with TRBJ1-2, with D unresolved. V shed 6 bases and J shed 3 bases, with 11 bases lying between them. Germline CDR1 SNHLY, CDR2 FYNNEI. This CDR3 has 13 residues. The CDR3, as DNA: TGTGCCAGCAGCCCCAAGCCCGACTATGGCTACACCTTC. Translation: CASSPKPDYGYTF.

The V and J genes are TRBV6-1 and TRBJ1-6, with D uncertain. The CDR3 runs 12 residues. Trimming left V 1 base short and J 10 bases short, with 5 bases between. The germline V gene encodes CDR1 MNHNS and CDR2 SASEGT. DNA of the CDR3: TGTGCCAGCAGTGAAGGAGGATCACCCCTCCACTTT. Residues: CASSEGGSPLHF.

The rearrangement links TRBV19 to TRBJ1-2, with 7 nucleotides matching TRBD1. The CDR3 loop spans 12 amino acids. Germline values: CDR1 LNHDA, CDR2 SQIVND (reference sequence). J was trimmed by 6 bases and V by 5 bases; bases with no gene match: 3. The CDR3: CASSHQGDGYTF. The CDR3, as DNA: TGTGCCAGTAGTCACCAGGGGGATGGCTACACCTTC. The full variable domain, with the rest looked up from reference TRBV19 and TRBJ1-2, is DGGITQSPKYLFRKEGQNVTLSCEQNLNHDAMYWYRQDPGQGLRLIYYSQIVNDFQKGDIAEGYSVSREKKESFPLTVTSAQKNPTAFYLCASSHQGDGYTFGSGTRLTVV.

This chain uses TRBV7-9 with TRBJ1-4; 9 positions agree with TRBD1. Germline V gives CDR1 SEHNR, CDR2 FQNEAQ (reference sequence). This CDR3 region has 16 residues. J was trimmed by 5 bases and V by 5 bases; bases with no gene match: 9. The CDR3, as DNA: TGTGCCAGCAGCCCCGGGACAGGGAGGAGGAATGAAAAACTGTTTTTT. This sequence encodes CASSPGTGRRNEKLFF. Variable domain in full (rest from reference TRBV7-9 and TRBJ1-4): DTGVSQNPRHKITKRGQNVTFRCDPISEHNRLYWYRQTLGQGPEFLTYFQNEAQLEKSRLLSDRFSAERPKGSFSTLEIQRTEQGDSAMYLCASSPGTGRRNEKLFFGSGTQLSVL.

The DNA for the CDR3 is TGCGCCAGCAGCCAAGATCCCGGGGGGGGAGGCGAGTCCTACGAGCAGTACTTC. It yields the protein CASSQDPGGGGESYEQYF. The chain joins TRBV4-3 to TRBJ2-7, with TRBD2 identical over 8 bases. This CDR3 contains 18 residues. Losses at the gene ends were 0 bases for V and 1 base for J; bases not matched to a gene: 11. CDR1 and CDR2 (germline): LGHNA, YSLEER.

The V call is TRBV10-3, the J call TRBJ1-3; 8 positions match TRBD1. Germline CDR1 is ENHRY and CDR2 is SYGVKD. This CDR3 has 15 amino acids. The junction had 5 bases not matched to a gene; V was cut back by 6 bases and J by 1 base. CDR3 amino acids: CAIRDRESSGNTIYF. CDR3 in DNA: TGTGCCATCAGGGACAGGGAGAGTTCTGGAAACACCATATATTTT.

The chain carries TRBV5-1 and TRBJ2-1; possibly TRBD1 for D (5 bases). V gave up 2 bases and J gave up 0 bases, with 12 bases separating them. Germline V lookup: CDR1 SGHRS, CDR2 YFSETQ. CDR3 size: 16 residues. CDR3 region: CASSFTGLSSYNEQFF. The CDR3 nucleotides read TGCGCCAGCAGCTTTACAGGTTTAAGCTCCTACAATGAGCAGTTCTTC.

V and J are TRBV7-9 and TRBJ2-7; a possible D gene is TRBD2 (6 bases). CDR1 SEHNR and CDR2 FQNEAQ come from the germline V gene (reference sequence). The CDR3 totals 14 residues. The V and J ends lost 5 bases and 3 bases respectively, with 14 bases between them. CDR3: CASSPTEGFYEQYF. DNA for the CDR3: TGTGCCAGCAGCCCTACGGAGGGATTCTACGAGCAGTACTTC.

The chain recombines TRBV4-3 with TRBJ1-6, with D perhaps matching TRBD1 (6 bases). Germline V lookup: CDR1 LGHNA, CDR2 YSLEER. V dropped 4 bases and J dropped 3 bases, with 16 bases sitting between them. The CDR3 length is 17 residues. CDR3 sequence reads: CASSRSVVDSYNSPLHF. In nucleotides, the CDR3 is TGCGCCAGCAGCCGTTCGGTGGTGGACAGCTATAATTCACCCCTCCACTTT.

The V gene is TRBV2, the J gene TRBJ1-1, with D uncertain. The CDR3 consists of 13 residues. Germline lookup yields CDR1 SNHLY and CDR2 FYNNEI. V was cut by 4 bases and J by 1 base, with 7 bases left in between. In DNA, the CDR3 is TGTGCCAGCAGTGTGTCAGGGAACACTGAAGCTTTCTTT. Translating gives CASSVSGNTEAFF.

In DNA form, the CDR3 reads TGTGCCAGCAGCTCCGGACAGACGACTAATGAAAAACTGTTTTTT. This encodes CASSSGQTTNEKLFF. The genes are TRBV11-2 and TRBJ1-4, with D possibly being TRBD1 (6 bases). The CDR3 consists of 15 residues. Germline CDR1 is SGHAT and CDR2 is FQNNGV. Trimming cost V 4 bases and J 2 bases, with 11 bases left between them. Using reference TRBV11-2 and TRBJ1-4 for the parts outside the CDR3, the full variable domain is EAGVAQSPRYKIIEKRQSVAFWCNPISGHATLYWYQQILGQGPKLLIQFQNNGVVDDSQLPKDRFSAERLKGVDSTLKIQPAKLEDSAVYLCASSSGQTTNEKLFFGSGTQLSVL.

J is TRBJ1-1 and V is TRBV18, with D possibly TRBD1 on 6 matching bases. V dropped 4 bases and J dropped 5 bases, with 14 bases sitting between them. Germline lookup yields CDR1 KGHSH and CDR2 LQKENI. This CDR3 spans 14 amino acids. CDR3 residues: CASSRTERGTEAFF. The CDR3 DNA sequence: TGTGCCAGCTCACGGACAGAGAGGGGGACTGAAGCTTTCTTT.